This T cell receptor beta chain was recovered during a study of glioma-infiltrating T cells. Whole-study findings and limits: Non-neoplastic patients had below-expected tissue-blood divergence, while all gliomas exceeded expectation. Shared blood CDR3 signature motifs marked patients with low tissue-blood divergence.

Using RNA template, CDR3s of TCR alpha and beta were amplified with iRepertoire arm-PCR. TCRdb processed the multiplex PCR reads anew with MiXCR; each CDR3 protein has one entry. This sample has approximately 400,000 distinct CDR3 sequences, with about 40% found just once. Notes on this clonotype: Its specificity is unknown.

Germline-derived CDR1 and CDR2 are MNHEY and SMNVEV (reference sequence). The CDR3 is made up of 15 amino acids. Trimming stripped 4 bases from V and 4 bases from J, with 11 bases between. Sequenced: glioma tissue, nonneoplastic brain tissue, or PBMCs (not recorded which). The clonotype was recovered from a human donor with low-grade glioma or glioblastoma, undergoing nonglioma brain surgery, or in good health (not recorded which). The chain joins TRBV27 to TRBJ2-6, with D tentatively TRBD1 (5 bases). In DNA, the CDR3 is TGTGCCAGCAGTTACTCACCAGGGGGGGCCAACGTCCTGACTTTC. Protein product: CASSYSPGGANVLTF.